Listed below are T cell receptor beta chains from one sample, sequenced in a study of beta chain features in type 1 diabetes. The data were produced by immunoSEQ multiplex PCR, yet TCRdb's version contains in-frame clones alone and is incomplete. The sample includes 400,000 or so clones, 10% to 15% seen only once; the top ten take around 0.0099%. Sequencing was done on a sample of naive CD4+ T cells from blood. All receptors derive from a young woman with type 1 diabetes. Both conserved end residues are part of each CDR3. Each record gives: CDR3 protein, CDR3 DNA, D gene, J gene, V gene, clone size, CDR3 length. The D gene is left open where the match is weak. Some rows have no size entry. The others give once, few or many, or a class for an expanded clone.

CASSPRTGGSNEQFF TGTGCCAGTAGTCCTCGGACAGGGGGTTCAAATGAGCAGTTCTTC TRBD1 TRBJ2-1 TRBV19 few 15
CASSQGTPVSGANVLTF TGTGCCAGCAGTCAAGGGACACCCGTATCTGGGGCCAACGTCCTGACTTTC . TRBJ2-6 TRBV7-3 . 17
CASSARGVGTEAFF TGTGCCAGCTCTGCCCGGGGAGTTGGCACTGAAGCTTTCTTT . TRBJ1-1 TRBV2 few 14
CASSHSQGLGEKLFF TGTGCCAGCAGCCACTCACAGGGGCTGGGGGAAAAACTGTTTTTT TRBD1 TRBJ1-4 TRBV4-2 . 15
CAWSAQGASEQFF TGTGCCTGGAGCGCCCAGGGGGCGAGTGAGCAGTTCTTC TRBD1 TRBJ2-1 TRBV30 few 13
CASTAGGTITYEQYF TGTGCCAGCACCGCGGGAGGGACCATTACCTACGAGCAGTACTTC TRBD2 TRBJ2-7 TRBV5-4 . 15
CASSLTGGPQETQYF TGTGCCAGCAGCCTTACAGGGGGTCCCCAAGAGACCCAGTACTTC TRBD1 TRBJ2-5 TRBV7-9 . 15
CASTRASDEQFF TGTGCCAGCACGCGGGCTAGCGATGAGCAGTTCTTC . TRBJ2-1 TRBV2 few 12
CASSGGRGQDEQYF TGTGCCAGCAGCGGGGGCAGGGGACAGGACGAGCAGTACTTC TRBD1 TRBJ2-7 TRBV25-1 few 14
CASSQVSGRRGGGELFF TGCGCCAGCAGCCAAGTGTCCGGGAGGAGGGGTGGCGGGGAGCTGTTTTTT TRBD2 TRBJ2-2 TRBV4-1 few 17
CASSINWEQFF TGTGCCAGCAGTATAAACTGGGAGCAGTTCTTC . TRBJ2-1 TRBV6-1 few 11
CASSPNRWSQYF TGTGCCAGTAGCCCGAACCGGTGGTCCCAGTACTTC . TRBJ2-5 TRBV19 few 12
CASAGTQGTEAFF TGTGCCAGCGCAGGTACCCAGGGCACTGAAGCTTTCTTT . TRBJ1-1 TRBV6-6 . 13